Listed below are T cell receptor beta chains from one sample, sequenced in a study of cytomegalovirus exposure and HLA in healthy donors. Here immunoSEQ multiplex PCR was the method, and the copy in TCRdb shows in-frame clones only, minus some. The table shows 120,000 to 150,000 clones, with around 79% occurring only once. Sequencing was carried out using PBMCs. The origin of the receptors is a female donor in good health and CMV-seronegative. The CDR3 runs from the conserved cysteine through the conserved F or W. A D gene is named only where the DNA matches it firmly. The size entry is marked missing in some rows and otherwise reads once, few, many or a size class.

D gene	clone size	V gene	J gene	CDR3 protein	CDR3 DNA
TRBD1	once	TRBV11-2	TRBJ2-2	CASSLRQGKLFF	TGTGCCAGCAGCTTGAGACAGGGGAAGCTGTTTTTT
.	.	TRBV19	TRBJ1-5	CASARWEEQPQHF	TGTGCCAGCGCGCGCTGGGAGGAGCAGCCCCAGCATTTT
.	.	TRBV11-3	TRBJ2-7	CASSLDLDRTYEQYF	TGTGCCAGCAGCTTAGATTTGGACAGAACCTACGAGCAGTACTTC
.	.	TRBV4-3	TRBJ1-2	CASSPGTGGGYGYTF	TGCGCCAGCAGCCCCGGGACTGGCGGCGGGTATGGCTACACCTTC
TRBD1	once	TRBV10-3	TRBJ1-3	CAIRTGTGENTIYF	TGTGCCATCAGAACCGGGACAGGGGAAAACACCATATATTTT
TRBD1	.	TRBV19	TRBJ2-7	CATQDRHYEQYF	TGTGCCACTCAGGACAGGCACTACGAGCAGTACTTC
.	.	TRBV15	TRBJ2-7	CATSRDQVASYEQYF	TGTGCCACCAGCAGAGATCAGGTCGCGTCCTACGAGCAGTACTTC
.	.	TRBV6-6	TRBJ2-1	CASSPTATLYNEQFF	TGTGCCAGCAGCCCGACTGCGACCCTCTACAATGAGCAGTTCTTC
.	.	TRBV9	TRBJ2-3	CASSGTRESTDTQYF	TGTGCCAGCAGCGGTACGAGGGAGAGTACAGATACGCAGTATTTT
.	few	TRBV30	TRBJ2-2	CAWSLTENTGELFF	TGTGCCTGGTCCCTGACAGAGAACACCGGGGAGCTGTTTTTT
TRBD2	once	TRBV7-6	TRBJ2-5	CASSSGLAGGETQYF	TGTGCCAGCAGCTCCGGACTAGCGGGAGGAGAGACCCAGTACTTC
.	.	TRBV2	TRBJ2-3	CASSELLGTDTQYF	TGTGCCAGCAGTGAATTACTGGGCACAGATACGCAGTATTTT
.	.	TRBV30	TRBJ2-1	CAWSVRGSSYNEQFF	TGTGCCTGGAGTGTACGGGGGAGCTCCTACAATGAGCAGTTCTTC
.	.	TRBV10-3	TRBJ2-5	CAISESSPQETQYF	TGTGCCATCAGTGAGTCGAGTCCTCAAGAGACCCAGTACTTC
TRBD1	.	TRBV2	TRBJ1-3	CASVRGPGNTIYF	TGTGCCAGCGTGAGGGGGCCTGGAAACACCATATATTTT
.	.	TRBV27	TRBJ2-4	CASSPSTIAKNIQYF	TGTGCCAGCAGTCCGTCAACAATAGCCAAAAACATTCAGTACTTC
.	.	TRBV7-9	TRBJ2-4	CASSLGQAGDIQYF	TGTGCCAGCAGCTTGGGTCAGGCCGGGGACATTCAGTACTTC
.	.	TRBV10-2	TRBJ1-1	CASSGMNTEAFF	TGCGCCAGCAGTGGTATGAACACTGAAGCTTTCTTT
TRBD1	once	TRBV7-3	TRBJ2-2	CASSSQGTGLTGELFF	TGTGCCAGCAGCTCCCAAGGGACAGGGCTCACCGGGGAGCTGTTTTTT
TRBD1	.	TRBV10-3	TRBJ2-7	CAISGDSYEQYF	TGTGCCATCAGTGGGGACAGCTACGAGCAGTACTTC
.	.	TRBV15	TRBJ1-3	CATSRDWGEGGNTIYF	TGTGCCACCAGCAGAGATTGGGGGGAGGGCGGAAACACCATATATTTT
TRBD1	.	TRBV5-1	TRBJ2-7	CASSRWTGGDSGTSYEQYF	TGCGCCAGCAGCCGCTGGACAGGGGGGGATTCGGGTACGTCCTACGAGCAGTACTTC
.	.	TRBV4-1	TRBJ1-2	CASSQDRGDIYYGYTF	TGCGCCAGCAGCCAAGATCGGGGGGACATATACTATGGCTACACCTTC
.	.	TRBV30	TRBJ1-1	CARSVPGHNTEAFF	TGTGCCAGGAGTGTACCGGGACACAACACTGAAGCTTTCTTT
TRBD1	.	TRBV5-1	TRBJ1-1	CASSLGQGWTEAFF	TGCGCCAGCAGCCTCGGACAGGGGTGGACTGAAGCTTTCTTT
.	once	TRBV7-2	TRBJ1-1	CASSLGSRNTEAFF	TGTGCCAGCAGCTTGGGCAGCCGGAACACTGAAGCTTTCTTT
.	.	TRBV11-2	TRBJ2-7	CASSLTGRGEQYF	TGTGCCAGCAGCCTAACAGGCCGGGGGGAGCAGTACTTC
.	.	TRBV5-1	TRBJ2-7	CASSWGTQSYEQYF	TGCGCCAGCAGCTGGGGGACTCAGTCCTACGAGCAGTACTTC